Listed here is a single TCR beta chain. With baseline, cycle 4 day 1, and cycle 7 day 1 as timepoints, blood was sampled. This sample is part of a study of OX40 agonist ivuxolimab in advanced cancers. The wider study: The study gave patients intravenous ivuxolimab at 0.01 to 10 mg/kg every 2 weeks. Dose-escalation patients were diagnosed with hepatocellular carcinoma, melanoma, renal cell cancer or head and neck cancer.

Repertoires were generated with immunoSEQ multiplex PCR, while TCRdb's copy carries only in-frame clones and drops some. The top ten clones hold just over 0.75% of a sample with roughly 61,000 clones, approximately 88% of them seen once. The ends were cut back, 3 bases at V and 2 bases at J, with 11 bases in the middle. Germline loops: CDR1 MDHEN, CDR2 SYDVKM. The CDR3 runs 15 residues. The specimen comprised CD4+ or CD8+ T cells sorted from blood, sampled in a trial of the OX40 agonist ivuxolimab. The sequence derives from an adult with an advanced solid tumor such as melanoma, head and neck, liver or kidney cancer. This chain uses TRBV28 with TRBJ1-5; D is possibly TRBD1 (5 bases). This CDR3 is CASSFRGVGNQPQHF. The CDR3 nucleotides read TGTGCCAGCAGTTTTCGGGGGGTAGGCAATCAGCCCCAGCATTTT.